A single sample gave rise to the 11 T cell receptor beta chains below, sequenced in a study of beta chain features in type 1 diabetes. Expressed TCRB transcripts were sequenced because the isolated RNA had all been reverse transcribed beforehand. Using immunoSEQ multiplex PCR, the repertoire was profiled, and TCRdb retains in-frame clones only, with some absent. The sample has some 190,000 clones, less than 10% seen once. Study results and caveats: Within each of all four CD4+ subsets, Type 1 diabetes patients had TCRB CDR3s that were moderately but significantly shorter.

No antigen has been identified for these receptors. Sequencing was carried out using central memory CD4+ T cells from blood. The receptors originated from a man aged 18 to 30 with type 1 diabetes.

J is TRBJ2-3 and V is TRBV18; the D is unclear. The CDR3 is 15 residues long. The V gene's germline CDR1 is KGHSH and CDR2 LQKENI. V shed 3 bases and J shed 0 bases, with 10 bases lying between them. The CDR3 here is CASSPTTHSTDTQYF. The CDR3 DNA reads TGTGCCAGCTCACCGACGACACATAGCACAGATACGCAGTATTTT.

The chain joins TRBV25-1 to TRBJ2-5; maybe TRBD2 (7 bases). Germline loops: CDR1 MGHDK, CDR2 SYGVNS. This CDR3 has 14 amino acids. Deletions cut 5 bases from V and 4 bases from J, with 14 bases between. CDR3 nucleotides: TGTGCCAGCAGTCCAACGAGGGGGGGAGAGACCCAGTACTTC. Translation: CASSPTRGGETQYF.

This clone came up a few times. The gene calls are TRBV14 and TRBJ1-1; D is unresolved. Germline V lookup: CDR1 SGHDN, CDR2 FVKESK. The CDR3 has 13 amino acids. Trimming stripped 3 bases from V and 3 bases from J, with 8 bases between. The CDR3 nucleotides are TGTGCCAGCAGCCACATGGAGGACACTGAAGCTTTCTTT. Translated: CASSHMEDTEAFF.

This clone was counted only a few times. The CDR3 bases are TGTGCCAGCACCCGACTAGCGGGGCACAATGAGCAGTTCTTC. It specifies CASTRLAGHNEQFF. The V gene is TRBV2, the J gene TRBJ2-1, with 11 bases fitting TRBD2. The trim removed 7 bases at V and 5 bases at J, leaving 4 bases unmatched. CDR3 size: 14 residues. Per the germline V gene, CDR1 is SNHLY and CDR2 is FYNNEI.

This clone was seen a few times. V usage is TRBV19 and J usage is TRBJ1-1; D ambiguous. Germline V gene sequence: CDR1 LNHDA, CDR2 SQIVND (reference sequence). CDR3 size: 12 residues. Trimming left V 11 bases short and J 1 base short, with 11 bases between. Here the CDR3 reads CAANGRNTEAFF. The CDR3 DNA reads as TGTGCCGCCAATGGGAGGAACACTGAAGCTTTCTTT.

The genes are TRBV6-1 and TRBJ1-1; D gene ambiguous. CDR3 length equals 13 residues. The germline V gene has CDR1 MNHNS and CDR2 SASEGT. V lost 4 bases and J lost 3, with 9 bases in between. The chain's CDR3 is CASSVRGDTEAFF. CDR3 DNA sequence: TGTGCCAGCAGTGTCCGGGGAGACACTGAAGCTTTCTTT.

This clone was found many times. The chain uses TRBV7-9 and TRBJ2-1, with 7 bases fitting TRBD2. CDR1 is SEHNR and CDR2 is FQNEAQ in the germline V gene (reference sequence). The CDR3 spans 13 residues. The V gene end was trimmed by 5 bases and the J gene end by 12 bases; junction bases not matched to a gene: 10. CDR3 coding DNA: TGTGCCAGCAGCCTAGGGACTATTCCGTCGCAGTTCTTC. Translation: CASSLGTIPSQFF.

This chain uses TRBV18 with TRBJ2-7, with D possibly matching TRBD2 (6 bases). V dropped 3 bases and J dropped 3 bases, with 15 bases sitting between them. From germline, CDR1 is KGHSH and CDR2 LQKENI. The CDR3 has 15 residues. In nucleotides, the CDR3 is TGTGCCAGCTCACCTTCACTAGGAGGGGACTACGAGCAGTACTTC. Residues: CASSPSLGGDYEQYF.

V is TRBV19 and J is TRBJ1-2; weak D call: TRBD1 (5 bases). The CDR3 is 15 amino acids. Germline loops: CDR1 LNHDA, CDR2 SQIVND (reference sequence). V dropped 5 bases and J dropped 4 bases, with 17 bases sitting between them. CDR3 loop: CASSLRGEEGYGYTF. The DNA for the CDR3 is TGTGCCAGTAGTCTCCGAGGGGAGGAAGGCTATGGCTACACCTTC.

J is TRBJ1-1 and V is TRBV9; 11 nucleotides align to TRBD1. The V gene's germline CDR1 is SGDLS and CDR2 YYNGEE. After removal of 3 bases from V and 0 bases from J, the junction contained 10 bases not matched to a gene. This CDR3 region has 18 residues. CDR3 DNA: TGTGCCAGCAGCGGTGGACAGGGGGCGACCCCAATGAACACTGAAGCTTTCTTT. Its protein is CASSGGQGATPMNTEAFF.

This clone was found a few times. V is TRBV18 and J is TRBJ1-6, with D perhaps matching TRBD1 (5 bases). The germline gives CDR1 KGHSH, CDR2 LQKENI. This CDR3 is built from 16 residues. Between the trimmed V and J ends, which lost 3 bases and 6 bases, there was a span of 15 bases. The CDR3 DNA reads TGTGCCAGCTCACCCGCGTCGGGGGGTTCTAATTCACCCCTCCACTTT. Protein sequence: CASSPASGGSNSPLHF.